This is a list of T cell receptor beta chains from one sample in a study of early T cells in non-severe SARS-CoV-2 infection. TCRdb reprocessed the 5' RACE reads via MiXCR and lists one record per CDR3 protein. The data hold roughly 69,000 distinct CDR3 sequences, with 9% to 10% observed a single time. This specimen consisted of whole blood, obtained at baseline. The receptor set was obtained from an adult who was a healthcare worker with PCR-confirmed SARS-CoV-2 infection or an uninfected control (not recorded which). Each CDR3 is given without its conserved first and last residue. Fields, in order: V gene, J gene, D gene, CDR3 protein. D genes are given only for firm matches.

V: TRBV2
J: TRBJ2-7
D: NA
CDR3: ASSATSEQY

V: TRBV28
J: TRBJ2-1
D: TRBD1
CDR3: ASSPPGQVDNEQF

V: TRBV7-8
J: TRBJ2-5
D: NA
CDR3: ASSFADRYQETQY

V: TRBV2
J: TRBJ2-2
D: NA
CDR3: ASREAGVGELF

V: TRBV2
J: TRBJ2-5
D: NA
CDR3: ASRQSTGTQETQY

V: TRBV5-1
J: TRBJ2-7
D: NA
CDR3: ASSLVPTYEQY

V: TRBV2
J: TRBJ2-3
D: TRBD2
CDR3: ASRLAGDTQY

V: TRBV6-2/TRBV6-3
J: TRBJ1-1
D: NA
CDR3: APTEKVDGMNTEAF

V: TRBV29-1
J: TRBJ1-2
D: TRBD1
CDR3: SVDDRGNYGYT

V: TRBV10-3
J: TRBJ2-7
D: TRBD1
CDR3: AISSGQGSYEQY

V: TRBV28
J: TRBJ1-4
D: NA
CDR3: ASGGPAEKLF

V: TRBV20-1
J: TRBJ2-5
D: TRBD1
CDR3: SWQGAPLETQY

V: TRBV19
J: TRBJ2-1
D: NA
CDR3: ASRGGYNEQF

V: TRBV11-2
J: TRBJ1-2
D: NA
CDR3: ASSRRGLNYGYT

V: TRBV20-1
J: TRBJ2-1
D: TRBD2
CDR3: SLGLAGDYSYNEQF

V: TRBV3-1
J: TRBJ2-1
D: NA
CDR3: ASSLGGRKSYNEQF

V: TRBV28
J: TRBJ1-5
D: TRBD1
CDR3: ASSYDGGTGGQPQQ

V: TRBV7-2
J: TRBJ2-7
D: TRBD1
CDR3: ASSFQGQGAYEQY

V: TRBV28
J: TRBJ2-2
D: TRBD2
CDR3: ASRSGTTVNTGELF

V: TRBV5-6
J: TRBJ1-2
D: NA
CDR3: ASRGSLGFGYT

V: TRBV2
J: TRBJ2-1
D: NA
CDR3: ASRSYNEQF

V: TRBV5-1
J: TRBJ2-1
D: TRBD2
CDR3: ASSTVRTSGWSSYNEQF

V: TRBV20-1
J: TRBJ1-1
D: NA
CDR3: SAPGEAESGAF

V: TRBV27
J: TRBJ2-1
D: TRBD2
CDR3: ASSLSPGLDYNEQF

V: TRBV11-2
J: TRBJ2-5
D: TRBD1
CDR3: ASSPMSGRGPRETQY

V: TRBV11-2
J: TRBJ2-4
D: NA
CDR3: ASSSSLAKNIQY

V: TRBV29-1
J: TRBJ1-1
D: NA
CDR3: SVGSQEGTEAF